A selection of T cell receptor beta chains follows, all from one sample in a study of blood T cells in healthy people across ages. TCRdb re-analysed the 5' RACE reads in MiXCR, keeping a single row per CDR3 protein. The repertoire consists of approximately 960,000 distinct CDR3 sequences, with 25% to 35% occurring once and the leading ten covering more than 8.5%. This sample was shared with a second study, whose subject was T cells of mothers and their children.

Sequencing was carried out using blood. The receptors come from a woman between 40 and 55 years old in good health. CDR3s include the opening cysteine and the closing phenylalanine or tryptophan. D genes are given only for firm matches. Expanded clones are given a class, and other clones once, few, many or no size at all.

V	J	size	length	D	DNA	CDR3
TRBV9	TRBJ2-1	many	16	TRBD2	TGTGCCAGCAGCGTAGACCTAGCGGTTAATTACAATGAGCAGTTCTTC	CASSVDLAVNYNEQFF
TRBV7-2	TRBJ2-7	.	13	.	TGTGCCAGCAGCTTTGCTAGCCGCAACGAGCAGTACTTC	CASSFASRNEQYF
TRBV14	TRBJ2-3	.	17	.	TGTGCCAGCAGCCATGACAAAGGGACTTTCCTGGCAGATACGCAGTATTTT	CASSHDKGTFLADTQYF
TRBV20-1	TRBJ2-4	once	15	.	TGCAGTGCTAGAACCCGGGGGGCACCCTACAATGAGCAGTACTTC	CSARTRGAPYNEQYF
TRBV6-2/TRBV6-3	TRBJ1-1	.	14	.	TGTGCCAGCTCTAATCCGGGGAAGAACACTGAAGCTTTCTTT	CASSNPGKNTEAFF
TRBV20-1	TRBJ1-2	.	14	.	TGCAGTGCCCCGCCGGGGGTAACTAACTATGGCTACACCTTC	CSAPPGVTNYGYTF
TRBV14	TRBJ2-1	many	16	TRBD2	TGTGCCAGCAGCCACGAACTAGCGGGGGCGAAAAATGAGCAGTTCTTC	CASSHELAGAKNEQFF
TRBV12-3/TRBV12-4	TRBJ2-7	many	12	.	TGTGCCAGCAGCTTGGGCCACTACGAGCAGTACTTC	CASSLGHYEQYF
TRBV28	TRBJ1-5	many	12	.	TGTGCCAGCAGTCCTCTGTATCAGCCCCAGCATTTT	CASSPLYQPQHF
TRBV5-5	TRBJ1-5	.	14	.	TGTGCCAGCAGCTTGCTAGAGGGTGTCCAGCCCCAGCATTTT	CASSLLEGVQPQHF
TRBV28	TRBJ2-6	many	13	.	TGTGCCAGCCGGGCATCTGGGGCCAACGTCCTGACTTTC	CASRASGANVLTF
TRBV3-1	TRBJ1-1	.	16	.	TGTGCCAGCAGCCAAGATCTGGCCCGGATGAACACTGAAGCTTTCTTT	CASSQDLARMNTEAFF
TRBV29-1	TRBJ2-2	few	14	.	TGCAGCGTTGAATTCGGGACAAATACCGGGGAGCTGTTTTTT	CSVEFGTNTGELFF
TRBV7-8	TRBJ2-1	many	15	TRBD2	TGTGCCAGCAGCTTATTGGGGGGGAACTACAATGAGCAGTTCTTC	CASSLLGGNYNEQFF
TRBV7-6	TRBJ2-4	.	13	.	TGTGCCAGCAGCTTAGGGGCTAGGCTCCCGCAGTACTTC	CASSLGARLPQYF
TRBV11-2	TRBJ2-5	.	14	.	TGTGCCAGCAGCTTAATAACTAGACGAGAGACCCAGTACTTC	CASSLITRRETQYF